These T cell receptor beta chains were read from a single sample in a study of blood T cell repertoires in COVID-19. Generated by immunoSEQ multiplex PCR, the TCRdb table keeps only in-frame clones and is missing some. The sample holds hundreds of thousands of clones, approximately 86% seen once. What was sequenced was peripheral blood. Receptor source: a young woman who had recovered from COVID-19. Each CDR3 is given with its conserved first and last residue. The order of the fields is D gene, clone size, V gene, J gene, CDR3 DNA, CDR3 protein. A D gene is named only where the DNA matches it firmly. Size is stated for part of the rows, as once, few or many counts, or as a class when the clone is expanded.

d_call: TRBD1
clone_size: -
v_call: TRBV5-1
j_call: TRBJ2-1
cdr3_nt: TGCGCCAGCAGTGTCCAGGGGGTGAACAATGAGCAGTTCTTC
cdr3_aa: CASSVQGVNNEQFF

d_call: -
clone_size: -
v_call: TRBV3-1/TRBV3-2
j_call: TRBJ2-7
cdr3_nt: TGTGCCAGCAGCAGGGTACGCGGGGAGCAGTACTTC
cdr3_aa: CASSRVRGEQYF

d_call: TRBD2
clone_size: -
v_call: TRBV6-5
j_call: TRBJ2-1
cdr3_nt: TGTACTAGCGGGAGGGCTCGCTCCTACAATGAGCAGTTCTTC
cdr3_aa: CTSGRARSYNEQFF

d_call: -
clone_size: -
v_call: TRBV5-1
j_call: TRBJ1-2
cdr3_nt: TGCGCCAGCAGCCCGGGCGGGGAAGGAGTTGGCTACACCTTC
cdr3_aa: CASSPGGEGVGYTF

d_call: TRBD2
clone_size: -
v_call: TRBV7-2
j_call: TRBJ2-1
cdr3_nt: TGTGCCAGCAGCCCACTAGCGGGAGGCTACAATGAGCAGTTCTTC
cdr3_aa: CASSPLAGGYNEQFF

d_call: -
clone_size: once
v_call: TRBV5-4
j_call: TRBJ1-4
cdr3_nt: TGTGCCAGCAGCTTGGGGCAGGGGCTTGAAAAACTGTTTTTT
cdr3_aa: CASSLGQGLEKLFF

d_call: TRBD1
clone_size: -
v_call: TRBV10-3
j_call: TRBJ2-2
cdr3_nt: TGTGCCACGTCCTCAGGGGGCGGGGAGCTGTTTTTT
cdr3_aa: CATSSGGGELFF

d_call: -
clone_size: -
v_call: TRBV10-2
j_call: TRBJ1-4
cdr3_nt: TGCGCCAGCAGTGAACGGGGGGCGGTCGATGAAAAACTGTTTTTT
cdr3_aa: CASSERGAVDEKLFF

d_call: TRBD1
clone_size: -
v_call: TRBV5-1
j_call: TRBJ2-1
cdr3_nt: TGCGCCAGCAGCTTGACGGGACAGGGAAGCTCCTACAATGAGCAGTTCTTC
cdr3_aa: CASSLTGQGSSYNEQFF

d_call: -
clone_size: -
v_call: TRBV10-2
j_call: TRBJ1-5
cdr3_nt: TGCGCCAGCAGCTCGACAGATAGCAATCAGCCCCAGCATTTT
cdr3_aa: CASSSTDSNQPQHF

d_call: -
clone_size: -
v_call: TRBV7-2
j_call: TRBJ2-5
cdr3_nt: TGTGCCAGCAGCTCCCAGGGGTTTAAAGAGACCCAGTACTTC
cdr3_aa: CASSSQGFKETQYF

d_call: -
clone_size: -
v_call: TRBV19
j_call: TRBJ2-7
cdr3_nt: TGTGCCAGTAGTCTAACGCTCCCCGGGGAGCAGTACTTC
cdr3_aa: CASSLTLPGEQYF

d_call: -
clone_size: -
v_call: TRBV28
j_call: TRBJ2-2
cdr3_nt: TGTGCCAGCAGTTTAGGCCGGGACTCAACCACCGGGGAGCTGTTTTTT
cdr3_aa: CASSLGRDSTTGELFF

d_call: -
clone_size: -
v_call: TRBV27
j_call: TRBJ1-1
cdr3_nt: TGTGCCAGCAGTTTGGCGGGCTCTGAAGCTTTCTTT
cdr3_aa: CASSLAGSEAFF

d_call: -
clone_size: -
v_call: TRBV14
j_call: TRBJ2-6
cdr3_nt: TGTGCCACCGGGATCTCTGGGGCCAACGTCCTGACTTTC
cdr3_aa: CATGISGANVLTF

d_call: -
clone_size: -
v_call: TRBV29-1
j_call: TRBJ1-4
cdr3_nt: TGCAGCGTTCGGGGGTTTGGTGAAAAACTGTTTTTT
cdr3_aa: CSVRGFGEKLFF

d_call: -
clone_size: -
v_call: TRBV5-1
j_call: TRBJ2-1
cdr3_nt: TGCGCCAGCAGCTTAATGGGCGATGAGCAGTTCTTC
cdr3_aa: CASSLMGDEQFF

d_call: TRBD1
clone_size: -
v_call: TRBV5-1
j_call: TRBJ1-1
cdr3_nt: TGCGCCAGCAGCAGGGACAGGGGGAACACTGAAGCTTTCTTT
cdr3_aa: CASSRDRGNTEAFF

d_call: -
clone_size: -
v_call: TRBV7-2
j_call: TRBJ2-7
cdr3_nt: TGTGCCAGCAGCCCAGGGTGGTCCTACGAGCAGTACTTC
cdr3_aa: CASSPGWSYEQYF

d_call: TRBD2
clone_size: -
v_call: TRBV27
j_call: TRBJ2-1
cdr3_nt: TGTGCCAGCAGTCCAGGACTAGCGGTTTGGCAGTTCTTC
cdr3_aa: CASSPGLAVWQFF

d_call: -
clone_size: -
v_call: TRBV25-1
j_call: TRBJ1-2
cdr3_nt: TGTGCCAGCAGTGACCCGACAGTATATGGCTACACCTTC
cdr3_aa: CASSDPTVYGYTF

d_call: -
clone_size: -
v_call: TRBV25-1
j_call: TRBJ1-4
cdr3_nt: TGTGCCAGCAGTGCCCGACAGACGACAACTAATGAAAAACTGTTTTTT
cdr3_aa: CASSARQTTTNEKLFF

d_call: -
clone_size: -
v_call: TRBV19
j_call: TRBJ1-4
cdr3_nt: TGTGCCAGTAGTATTCTGCAGGGGAATGAAAAACTGTTTTTT
cdr3_aa: CASSILQGNEKLFF

d_call: -
clone_size: once
v_call: TRBV18
j_call: TRBJ2-3
cdr3_nt: TGTGCCAGCTCACCGGGCTTTGCAGATACGCAGTATTTT
cdr3_aa: CASSPGFADTQYF

d_call: TRBD1
clone_size: -
v_call: TRBV18
j_call: TRBJ1-1
cdr3_nt: TGTGCCAGCTCACCACCGGGACAGGGGACGGGGAACACTGAAGCTTTCTTT
cdr3_aa: CASSPPGQGTGNTEAFF

d_call: TRBD2
clone_size: -
v_call: TRBV29-1
j_call: TRBJ2-7
cdr3_nt: TGCAGCGTTATCGCTAGCGGGAGTGGCTACGAGCAGTACTTC
cdr3_aa: CSVIASGSGYEQYF

d_call: -
clone_size: -
v_call: TRBV18
j_call: TRBJ2-5
cdr3_nt: TGTGCCAGCTCATCCTCCCAAGAGACCCAGTACTTC
cdr3_aa: CASSSSQETQYF

d_call: TRBD2
clone_size: -
v_call: TRBV6-5
j_call: TRBJ2-7
cdr3_nt: TGTGCCAGCAGTTACTCCCGGGGGGGGGACGAGCAGTACTTC
cdr3_aa: CASSYSRGGDEQYF

d_call: TRBD1
clone_size: -
v_call: TRBV10-2
j_call: TRBJ1-1
cdr3_nt: TGCGCCAGCAGTCAAATGACAGGGGAGGACTCGAGAGCTTTCTTT
cdr3_aa: CASSQMTGEDSRAFF

d_call: -
clone_size: -
v_call: TRBV6-5
j_call: TRBJ2-7
cdr3_nt: TGTGCCAGCAGTTACGGGAGGGAGCAGTACTTC
cdr3_aa: CASSYGREQYF

d_call: TRBD2
clone_size: -
v_call: TRBV5-1
j_call: TRBJ2-7
cdr3_nt: TGCGCCAGCAGCTTGGCCGCGGGAGAGTGGTACGAGCAGTACTTC
cdr3_aa: CASSLAAGEWYEQYF

d_call: TRBD2
clone_size: -
v_call: TRBV28
j_call: TRBJ2-3
cdr3_nt: TGTGCCAGCAGTTTATCCGCGGGAGGACGCACAGATACGCAGTATTTT
cdr3_aa: CASSLSAGGRTDTQYF